This entry features one TCR beta chain sequence. The CDR3 totals 14 residues. Trimming removed 5 bases from V and 10 bases from J; junction bases left unmatched: 6. CDR1 and CDR2 (germline): MNHEY, SMNVEV (reference sequence). The data stem from a study of T cell clonotyping in hematopoietic cell transplantation. Only in-frame clones appear in the TCRdb table, and some are missing; sequencing was by immunoSEQ multiplex PCR. The sample has approximately 11,000 clones; approximately 90% are singletons. The sequenced material came from peripheral blood mononuclear cells. J is TRBJ2-1 and V is TRBV27; 12 bases fit TRBD2. The sequence was collected from a woman aged 45 to 65 in good health. Some clones in this sample may be carry-over from other donors' samples. The CDR3 DNA sequence: TGTGCCAGCAGTCTGGGACTAGCGGGCTGGGAGCAGTTCTTC. Translating gives CASSLGLAGWEQFF.